This T cell receptor (beta chain) was identified during a study of shared clonotypes between healthy human individuals (dated by TCRdb to 2018 to 2020). In terms of the full investigation: A few men and two women, aged 18 to 49 years, made up the cohort. To estimate repertoire size and how much clonotypes are shared between individuals, the study performed deep sequencing of blood TCR repertoires from a few healthy adults. Between about 0.94 and 10 billion PBMCs per donor were obtained by leukapheresis. For each donor, three plates each were used for CD4 naive and CD4 memory, two plates were used for CD8 naive, and one plate was used for CD8 memory. Different laboratories and diverse techniques were used to prepare libraries and sequence TCR repertoires, to increase sequencing depth and limit assay-specific biases. General study outcomes and caveats: Naive subsets generally had larger estimated clonotype richness than memory subsets did. Across several donors, around 5% of naive CD4, roughly 3.8% of naive CD8, around 2.1% of memory CD4, and 0.4% of memory CD8 clonotypes were shared. Pairwise subsampling led to the expectation that sequencing depth would affect the degree of clonotype sharing among donors. Even with the large sequencing depth, rarefaction of the sorted-subset datasets indicated that sequencing was incomplete. Compared with non-shared clonotypes, clonotypes shared by all four sorted-subset donors had higher generation probabilities. Only blood was sampled, and tissue TCR repertoires likely differ from those in blood. Because the study included only a small number of donors, the genetic and exposure-history diversity represented was limited.

CDR1 and CDR2, looked up from the germline V gene (reference sequence), are LNHDA and SQIVND. The junction carries 7 bases between V and J, which are trimmed by 1 base and 4 bases respectively. The cysteine opens and the phenylalanine closes a CDR3 of 13 amino acids. Kept here is only the CDR3 DNA, which spans 39 bases and is read in frame from base 1. For the CD8 naive samples, CD45RO-negative cells were positively selected for CCR7, yielding a CD45RA+CCR7+ population from which TemRA cells were excluded. Healthy HIV-negative adults with no recently reported acute infections or vaccinations were included as donors. Every donor was a Caucasian adult living in Nashville, Tennessee, USA. After blood collection by leukapheresis, PBMCs were isolated using Ficoll-Histopaque density gradient centrifugation and then cryopreserved in the vapor phase of liquid nitrogen. Purity and quantity of every magnetically sorted T cell population were checked by analytical flow cytometry. Each sorted fraction had its genomic DNA isolated and then quantified by UV absorbance on a Nanodrop 2000c.

On this clone itself: Its antigen is still unknown. No per-base quality is available; no much larger clone lies one base away.

Using the deep immunoSEQ assay, TCR CDR3 regions were amplified from genomic DNA by multiplex PCR. Genomic DNA extracted from each cell subset was distributed evenly over all wells of several immunoSEQ 96-well plates, and each plate served as one replicate. Each replicate PCR for sorted subsets received around 200 ng genomic DNA, equal to 28,000 or so T cell genomes. The purified libraries were quantified using a Qubit 3.0 fluorometer, sized with a Bioanalyzer 2100, and then quantified again using the KAPA Library Quantification kit. Every immunoSEQ 96-well plate was sequenced on a separate single-read 150-cycle Illumina NextSeq 550 flow cell. In the original analysis: Because the immunoSEQ output included only junctional sequences and no quality scores, the filtering could not be the same as the filtering used for full-length reads. Sequences were annotated with PyIR, a Python wrapper for IgBLAST v1.9, using IMGT germline references to assign V/J genes and CDR3. Reads were filtered out if the reads had weak V/J assignments (E-value above 1e-6), no CDR3, stop codons, out-of-frame junctions, or ambiguous translated residues. V3J clonotypes were defined as sequences sharing an identical inferred V gene, J gene, and CDR3 amino acid sequence. Percentage overlap between repertoires was calculated by dividing the number of shared unique clonotypes by the size of the smaller repertoire. RTK rarefaction, the Chao1 estimator, and Recon v2.1 estimates of unobserved clonotypes were used to assess repertoire richness. OLGA was used to compute generation probabilities for all TCRbeta clonotypes that the gDNA method yielded from a handful of donors. This is the immuneACCESS table as TCRdb keeps it, with only in-frame sequences that have V and J called. A part of the clones is gone; compared with another copy, unresolved V genes explain less than half, and the rest is unexplained. The V and J calls and clone size are taken from that table; D and trimming were inferred from the DNA. This sample has around 2,000,000 clones in its table, and around 96% of those were observed once. Roughly 1% of the sample is taken by the ten largest.

This sequence originates from a man aged 18 to 29 in good health. The chain couples TRBV19 to TRBJ1-1; no D gene can be assigned with confidence. Material: naive CD8+ T cells sorted from blood. The sample's cell subset or site, from its label and the paper: CD45RA+CCR7+. CDR3 loop: CASSIGVVTEAFF. Read as DNA, the sequence is TGTGCCAGTAGTATAGGGGTAGTCACTGAAGCTTTCTTT. Reference TRBV19 and TRBJ1-1 genes cover what lies past the CDR3, so the full variable domain is DGGITQSPKYLFRKEGQNVTLSCEQNLNHDAMYWYRQDPGQGLRLIYYSQIVNDFQKGDIAEGYSVSREKKESFPLTVTSAQKNPTAFYLCASSIGVVTEAFFGQGTRLTVV.